This T cell receptor (beta chain) was identified in a study of CD8 T cells in ankylosing spondylitis. V gave up 3 bases and J gave up 6 bases, with 15 bases separating them. Per the germline V gene, CDR1 is DFQATT and CDR2 is SNEGSKA (reference sequence). The CDR3 sequence is 14 residues long. From the 5' RACE reads, TCRdb called clonotypes with MiXCR, one entry per CDR3 protein. The sample has about 700,000 distinct CDR3 sequences; under 20% are singletons. Regarding the study as a whole: The study identified a TCR beta motif of under 10 highly homologous variants that appeared characteristic of ankylosing spondylitis blood.

Turning to this clonotype: Its antigen is unidentified.

Material for sequencing was blood, either unsorted or a sorted T cell fraction (not recorded which). The sequence came from a male donor with ankylosing spondylitis. The chain employs TRBV20-1 and TRBJ1-5; tentative D call: TRBD1 (6 bases). The CDR3 nucleotides are TGCAGTGCTAGTCCTGGGGGCGCGGGTCAGCCCCAGCATTTT. Protein product: CSASPGGAGQPQHF.